This TCR beta chain was identified during a study of T cell changes during pregnancy in multiple sclerosis. Profiled with immunoSEQ multiplex PCR; TCRdb holds only in-frame clones, not every one. The sample carries approximately 24,000 clones, 70% to 90% recorded once. The CDR3 runs 15 residues. Germline CDR1 LGHNA, CDR2 YSLEER. The trim removed 4 bases at V and 4 bases at J, leaving 6 bases unmatched. This specimen was CD8+ T cells from peripheral blood mononuclear cells, taken in the first trimester of pregnancy. The gene calls are TRBV4-3 and TRBJ1-5, with 8 bases aligning to TRBD1. This clonotype originated in a female donor in good health, enrolled as a control in a pregnancy study. CDR3 loop: CASSRLTGENQPQHF. The CDR3 DNA reads TGCGCCAGCAGCCGCTTGACAGGGGAGAATCAGCCCCAGCATTTT.